This T cell receptor beta chain derives from a study of CD8+CD57+ T cells in acquired aplastic anemia. Study-level background: When averaged, DNA from sorted CD4+ and CD8+ cells came to approximately 3.2 ug. An average of about 9.8 million reads for CD4+ cells was obtained from healthy donors.

Study results and caveats: Any difference that existed in CD8+ Simpson's diversity between patients and controls was not significant. Approximately 27 CD8+ CDR3 sequences occurred in both the patients and the controls.

It was genomic DNA that served as the template for profiling TCR beta VDJ and CDR3. Each CDR3 protein is one row after TCRdb ran MiXCR on the reads. The data hold around 200,000 distinct CDR3 sequences, with 50% to 55% observed a single time. The sample holds many counts of this clonotype. Its matching antigen is unknown. V was cut by 3 bases and J by 7 bases, with 10 bases left in between. The germline V gene has CDR1 SGHTA and CDR2 FQGNSA. The CDR3 has 13 amino acids. The receptor comes from a human donor in good health, serving as a control. V gene TRBV7-2 combines with J gene TRBJ2-1, with D perhaps TRBD1 (6 bases). The material sequenced was sorted CD4+, CD8+, or CD8+CD57+ T cells (not recorded which) from PBMCs. The CDR3 DNA follows: TGTGCCAGCAGCTTCACCGACAGGAATGAGCAGTTCTTC. Its translation is CASSFTDRNEQFF.